This T cell receptor (beta chain) was recovered during a study of human T cells and chemical hapten exposure. This clonotype came up a few times. Its specificity is unknown. General observations from the study: Expanded TCRs clustered into significantly more large CDR3 similarity groups than controls, the analysis revealed.

Regarding time point: patch test 2, 6 weeks after DPC sensitization. As for treatment: therapeutic diphenylcyclopropenone sensitization with weekly scalp DPC. TCRdb reanalysed the RACE reads using MiXCR and keeps one entry per CDR3 protein. The sample records about 110,000 distinct CDR3 sequences, about a tenth being singletons. CDR1 and CDR2 (germline): SGHAT, FQNNGV. The CDR3 has 12 residues. Trimming shortened V by 5 bases and J by 4 bases, and 8 bases separated the two germline ends. Sequenced material: whole blood, taken in connection with sensitization to the hapten diphenylcyclopropenone (DPC). This sequence was found in a woman between 40 and 55 years old with alopecia areata. Some clones in this sample may be carry-over from other donors' samples. The chain uses TRBV11-2 and TRBJ1-2; D is uncertain. CDR3 nucleotides: TGTGCCAGCAGCCCGGGGATCTATGGCTACACCTTC. Amino acid sequence: CASSPGIYGYTF.